This T cell receptor beta chain was obtained from a study of blood T cell repertoires in COVID-19. Overall study: Sample material is recorded as cDNA or gDNA derived from T cells, B-cell-depleted T cells, or PBMCs.

Germline V gene lookup returns CDR1 MGHRA and CDR2 YSYEKL. V lost 5 bases and J lost 4, with 15 bases in between. CDR3 length: 15 amino acids. Profiled with immunoSEQ multiplex PCR; TCRdb holds only in-frame clones, not every one. The table shows about 140,000 clones, with about 82% occurring only once. The sequenced material came from peripheral blood. This chain connects TRBV4-1 to TRBJ2-1, with a weak D call TRBD1 (6 bases). The clonotype originates from a middle-aged man with acute or convalescent COVID-19. CDR3 sequence reads: CASSSGALVYNEQFF. The DNA of the CDR3 is TGCGCCAGCAGCTCAGGGGCACTAGTGTACAATGAGCAGTTCTTC.